The 26 T cell receptor beta chains reported below all come from one sample, sequenced in a study of early T cells in non-severe SARS-CoV-2 infection. One entry per CDR3 protein results from TCRdb running MiXCR on the 5' RACE reads. The repertoire holds about 58,000 distinct CDR3 sequences, more than 10% seen once, with about 1.2% in the top ten. This sample comprised whole blood, obtained at baseline. The origin of the receptors is an adult who was a healthcare worker with PCR-confirmed SARS-CoV-2 infection or an uninfected control (not recorded which). The donor label of this sample is uncertain.

V usage is TRBV7-3 and J usage is TRBJ1-2, with D possibly matching TRBD1 (5 bases). V lost 5 bases, J lost 6 bases, and 16 bases lay in between. This CDR3 contains 14 residues. CDR1 and CDR2 from the germline V gene are SGHTA and FQGTGA. The CDR3 nucleotides read TGTGCCAGCAGCCCCGGGGGTGGAATCGATGGCTACACCTTC. Protein sequence: CASSPGGGIDGYTF.

Many counts were recorded for this clonotype. The chain links TRBV10-3 to TRBJ2-3; 13 nucleotides agree with TRBD2. Germline V CDR1 and CDR2: ENHRY, SYGVKD. The CDR3 is 17 amino acids. J lost 0 bases, V lost 10 bases, and 10 bases had no gene match. CDR3 loop: CASLGLAGTSSTDTQYF. CDR3 DNA: TGTGCCAGCCTGGGACTAGCGGGGACTTCTAGCACAGATACGCAGTATTTT.

V is TRBV18 and J is TRBJ1-6; TRBD1 aligns across 10 bases. The CDR3 extends over 17 amino acids. The V segment lost 3 bases and the J segment 10 bases; nucleotides outside the gene matches: 12. The germline gives CDR1 KGHSH, CDR2 LQKENI. The CDR3 DNA reads as TGTGCCAGCTCACCGAAGACGGGACAGGGGCAGGGGTCACCCCTCCACTTT. Protein product: CASSPKTGQGQGSPLHF.

In its sample, this clonotype was seen a few times. V is TRBV15 and J is TRBJ2-2, with 7 bases matching TRBD1. Germline assignment: CDR1 LNHNV and CDR2 YYDKDF (reference sequence). Unmatched junction bases numbered 4, after V lost 0 bases and J lost 0 bases. The CDR3 length is 17 residues. Here the CDR3 DNA reads TGTGCCACCAGCAGAGATAAGGGGGCTACGAACACCGGGGAGCTGTTTTTT. It codes for CATSRDKGATNTGELFF.

This clonotype was recorded a few times. V is TRBV4-1 and J is TRBJ2-1, with TRBD2 identical over 7 bases. V lost 5 bases, J lost 10 bases, and 14 bases stayed unmatched. This CDR3 contains 15 residues. Germline V lookup: CDR1 MGHRA, CDR2 YSYEKL. CDR3 residues: CASSAVFQRGNEQFF. Here the CDR3 DNA reads TGCGCCAGCAGCGCAGTCTTCCAGCGGGGAAACGAGCAGTTCTTC.

This clonotype has a handful of counts. V and J are TRBV6-5 and TRBJ1-2; D remains ambiguous. V was pared by 4 bases and J by 4 bases, with 10 bases between. The CDR3 is 13 amino acids. The germline CDR1 and CDR2 sequences are MNHEY and SVGAGI. CDR3 bases: TGTGCCAGCAGTTCTCAGGCTCTCTATGGCTACACCTTC. This encodes CASSSQALYGYTF.

As DNA, the CDR3 is TGCGCCAGCAGCGCCCAGGGGGTGCCCGGGCAGCCCCAGCATTTT. Protein: CASSAQGVPGQPQHF. V gene TRBV5-1 combines with J gene TRBJ1-5, with 7 nucleotides matching TRBD1. The junction had 11 bases not matched to a gene; V was cut back by 4 bases and J by 7 bases. Germline lookup yields CDR1 SGHRS and CDR2 YFSETQ. CDR3 length: 15 amino acids.

This clonotype has just a few counts. The chain uses TRBV12-3 or TRBV12-4 and TRBJ2-2; the D is unclear. The CDR3 length is 14 residues. Trimming stripped 3 bases from V and 5 bases from J, with 10 bases between. CDR3 bases: TGTGCCAGCAGTTTGACGGTTGCTACCGGGGAGCTGTTTTTT. It translates to CASSLTVATGELFF.

This clonotype has ten or more counts. The genes are TRBV20-1 and TRBJ1-1; 10 bases fit TRBD1. Trimming took 6 bases from V and 4 from J; bases not matched to a gene: 8. The CDR3 runs to 14 residues. Per the germline V gene, CDR1 is DFQATT and CDR2 is SNEGSKA (reference sequence). CDR3 in DNA: TGCAGTGCGCCCGACAGGGGGCCGGGCACTGAAGCTTTCTTT. Translation gives CSAPDRGPGTEAFF.

This CDR3 is CASSYVGRANYGYTF. CDR3 DNA sequence: TGCGCCAGCAGCTACGTCGGGAGGGCTAACTATGGCTACACCTTC. V and J are TRBV5-1 and TRBJ1-2; D unclear. The V end was cut by 3 bases, the J end by 0 bases, with 12 bases between. Germline CDR1 SGHRS, CDR2 YFSETQ. The CDR3 runs 15 residues. Based on the CDR3 plus reference TRBV5-1 and TRBJ1-2, the full variable domain is KAGVTQTPRYLIKTRGQQVTLSCSPISGHRSVSWYQQTPGQGLQFLFEYFSETQRNKGNFPGRFSGRQFSNSRSEMNVSTLELGDSALYLCASSYVGRANYGYTFGSGTRLTVV.

This clonotype appeared a few times. The V call is TRBV12-3 or TRBV12-4, the J call TRBJ1-6, with D uncertain. The CDR3 extends over 14 amino acids. V lost 2 bases to trimming and J lost 7 bases, with 9 bases between them. CDR3 sequence reads: CASSLNGNNSPLHF. CDR3 coding DNA: TGTGCCAGCAGTTTAAATGGGAACAATTCACCCCTCCACTTT.

This clonotype is a singleton in its sample. This sequence joins TRBV5-1 and TRBJ1-6; maybe TRBD1 (6 bases). Germline V CDR1 and CDR2: SGHRS, YFSETQ. V lost 4 bases and J 7 bases, leaving 21 bases between the germline ends. There are 17 residues in the CDR3. The CDR3, as DNA: TGCGCCAGCAGCCCACGAGCCGTACAGGGTGGAAATTCACCCCTCCACTTT. This codes for CASSPRAVQGGNSPLHF.

This clonotype was recorded a few times. This sequence joins TRBV2 and TRBJ1-5, with D possibly being TRBD1 (5 bases). The CDR3 has 15 residues. Trimming stripped 5 bases from V and 3 bases from J, with 14 bases between. Germline V gene lookup returns CDR1 SNHLY and CDR2 FYNNEI. DNA of the CDR3: TGTGCCAGCAGTCCGCGCAGGGATCCCAATCAGCCCCAGCATTTT. It codes for CASSPRRDPNQPQHF. The full variable domain, its missing parts supplied by reference TRBV2 and TRBJ1-5, is EPEVTQTPSHQVTQMGQEVILRCVPISNHLYFYWYRQILGQKVEFLVSFYNNEISEKSEIFDDQFSVERPDGSNFTLKIRSTKLEDSAMYFCASSPRRDPNQPQHFGDGTRLSIL.

This clonotype was counted a few times. The chain employs TRBV7-7 and TRBJ2-5; weak D call: TRBD1 (6 bases). The V end was cut by 5 bases, the J end by 2 bases, with 15 bases between. Germline V gives CDR1 SSHAT, CDR2 FNYEAQ (reference sequence). The CDR3 spans 15 residues. In DNA form, the CDR3 reads TGTGCCAGCAGCCTAACCAGGGGTCGTCAAGAGACCCAGTACTTC. Its translation: CASSLTRGRQETQYF.

This clonotype occurred many times. V and J are TRBV18 and TRBJ2-7, with a tentative D call TRBD2 (6 bases). The CDR3 is 16 residues long. Trimming left V 4 bases short and J 6 bases short, with 22 bases between. Germline CDR1 and CDR2: KGHSH and LQKENI. This CDR3 reads CASSLRLVSSFSEQYV. Here the CDR3 DNA reads TGTGCCAGCTCACTCCGACTAGTTTCCTCTTTCTCCGAGCAGTACGTC.

The chain couples TRBV10-3 to TRBJ2-4; D gene unclear. This CDR3 is 15 amino acids long. Germline V gives CDR1 ENHRY, CDR2 SYGVKD. V was cut by 0 bases and J by 1 base, with 7 bases left in between. This chain's CDR3 is CAISESEFAKNIQYF. CDR3 nucleotide sequence: TGTGCCATCAGTGAGTCGGAGTTCGCCAAAAACATTCAGTACTTC.

This clonotype was seen a handful of times. The chain recombines TRBV12-3 or TRBV12-4 with TRBJ1-1; D may be TRBD1 (5 bases). This CDR3 has 13 residues. The germline V and J ends were trimmed by 4 bases and 4 bases, with 10 bases remaining between them. CDR3 nucleotide sequence: TGTGCCAGCAGTTGGACATCCACCACTGAAGCTTTCTTT. Protein product: CASSWTSTTEAFF.

This clonotype has more than one count but fewer than ten. The rearrangement joins TRBV6-5 to TRBJ1-2; the D is unclear. Germline V gene lookup returns CDR1 MNHEY and CDR2 SVGAGI. The V gene lost 8 bases and the J gene lost 0 bases, with 7 bases spanning the gap. The CDR3 spans 12 residues. The CDR3 DNA is TGTGCCAGCGGGTCCGCTAACTATGGCTACACCTTC. Translation gives CASGSANYGYTF.

The gene calls are TRBV2 and TRBJ1-1; D remains ambiguous. This CDR3 contains 13 residues. The V end lost 5 bases, the J end lost 1 base, and 8 bases lay between the germline ends. CDR1 and CDR2 from the germline V gene are SNHLY and FYNNEI. The CDR3 sequence: CASSRHRNTEAFF. DNA of the CDR3: TGTGCCAGCAGTCGACACAGGAACACTGAAGCTTTCTTT. The entire variable domain, with the rest obtained from reference TRBV2 and TRBJ1-1, is as follows: EPEVTQTPSHQVTQMGQEVILRCVPISNHLYFYWYRQILGQKVEFLVSFYNNEISEKSEIFDDQFSVERPDGSNFTLKIRSTKLEDSAMYFCASSRHRNTEAFFGQGTRLTVV.

In its sample, this clonotype was seen many times. This rearrangement joins TRBV12-3 or TRBV12-4 to TRBJ1-4, with D tentatively TRBD1 (5 bases). V lost 1 base and J 7 bases, leaving 10 bases between the germline ends. The CDR3 covers 14 residues. The CDR3 protein is CASSLGAGPEKLFF. CDR3 in DNA: TGTGCCAGCAGTTTAGGGGCAGGGCCTGAAAAACTGTTTTTT.

As DNA, the CDR3 is TGTGCCAGCAGCCAAGAACTAGCGGGGGGGAATACAGATACGCAGTATTTT. The encoded protein is CASSQELAGGNTDTQYF. This chain joins TRBV4-2 and TRBJ2-3; TRBD2 aligns across 13 bases. Trimming at V came to 0 bases and at J to 3 bases, leaving 3 bases not matched to a gene. Germline assignment: CDR1 LGHNA and CDR2 YNFKEQ. This CDR3 has 17 residues.

This clonotype was counted ten times or more. The chain links TRBV5-1 to TRBJ2-1, with 10 bases that match TRBD2. The CDR3 length is 15 residues. The trim removed 4 bases at V and 5 bases at J, leaving 6 bases unmatched. Per germline, CDR1 SGHRS and CDR2 YFSETQ. The CDR3 loop reads CASSPLGLANNEQFF. The CDR3 region has the DNA TGCGCCAGCAGCCCCCTGGGACTAGCGAACAATGAGCAGTTCTTC.

The table lists this clonotype with a few counts. The chain recombines TRBV7-3 with TRBJ2-5, with 8 bases fitting TRBD1. The germline V gene encodes CDR1 SGHTA and CDR2 FQGTGA. Trimming took 2 bases from V and 4 from J; bases not matched to a gene: 3. The CDR3 contains 14 residues. This chain's CDR3 is CASSLGRGLETQYF. DNA for the CDR3: TGTGCCAGCAGCTTAGGCAGGGGGCTAGAGACCCAGTACTTC. The whole variable domain, filled in from reference TRBV7-3 and TRBJ2-5, reads GAGVSQTPSNKVTEKGKYVELRCDPISGHTALYWYRQSLGQGPEFLIYFQGTGAADDSGLPNDRFFAVRPEGSVSTLKIQRTERGDSAVYLCASSLGRGLETQYFGPGTRLLVL.

Only a few counts were recorded for this clonotype. This chain connects TRBV3-1 to TRBJ2-4; 8 bases align to TRBD2. Trimming took 2 bases from V and 1 from J; bases not matched to a gene: 10. The germline V gene encodes CDR1 LGHDT and CDR2 YNNKEL (reference sequence). This CDR3 has 18 residues. The CDR3 protein is CASSQWLERGPAKNIQYF. The CDR3 nucleotides are TGTGCCAGCAGCCAATGGCTCGAGCGGGGGCCCGCCAAAAACATTCAGTACTTC.

At least ten counts were recorded for this clonotype. The rearrangement joins TRBV7-3 to TRBJ2-1; 7 bases line up with TRBD1. CDR1 and CDR2 from the germline V gene are SGHTA and FQGTGA. CDR3 length: 15 residues. The V segment lost 3 bases and the J segment 4 bases; nucleotides outside the gene matches: 6. The CDR3 sequence is CASSFTPGQYNEQFF. As DNA, the CDR3 is TGTGCCAGCAGCTTCACGCCGGGACAGTACAATGAGCAGTTCTTC. Full variable domain (outside the CDR3, taken from reference TRBV7-3 and TRBJ2-1): GAGVSQTPSNKVTEKGKYVELRCDPISGHTALYWYRQSLGQGPEFLIYFQGTGAADDSGLPNDRFFAVRPEGSVSTLKIQRTERGDSAVYLCASSFTPGQYNEQFFGPGTRLTVL.

The rearrangement joins TRBV10-3 to TRBJ1-1; TRBD1 matches at 7 bases. V lost 5 bases, J lost 0 bases, and 3 bases stayed unmatched. CDR1 ENHRY and CDR2 SYGVKD come from the germline V gene. CDR3 length: 14 amino acids. As DNA, the CDR3 is TGTGCCATCAGTATGACAGGGATGAACACTGAAGCTTTCTTT. It encodes CAISMTGMNTEAFF.